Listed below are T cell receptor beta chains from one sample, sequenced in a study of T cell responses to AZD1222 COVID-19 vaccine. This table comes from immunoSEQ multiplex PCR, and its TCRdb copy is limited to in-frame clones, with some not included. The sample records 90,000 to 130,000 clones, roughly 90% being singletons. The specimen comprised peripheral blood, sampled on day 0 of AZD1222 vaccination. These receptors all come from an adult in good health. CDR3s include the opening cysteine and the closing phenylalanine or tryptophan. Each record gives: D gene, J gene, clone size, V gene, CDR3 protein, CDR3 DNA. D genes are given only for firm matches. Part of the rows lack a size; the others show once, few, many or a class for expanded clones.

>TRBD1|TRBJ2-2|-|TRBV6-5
CASREGQGDTGELFF
TGTGCCAGCAGAGAGGGACAGGGGGACACCGGGGAGCTGTTTTTT
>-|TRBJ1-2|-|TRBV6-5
CASSYGLTNYGYTF
TGTGCCAGCAGTTACGGCCTGACTAACTATGGCTACACCTTC
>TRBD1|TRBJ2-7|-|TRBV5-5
CASSVGQGSSYEQYF
TGTGCCAGCAGCGTCGGACAGGGGAGTTCCTACGAGCAGTACTTC
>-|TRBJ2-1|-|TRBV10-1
CASSESSRYEQFF
TGCGCCAGCAGTGAGTCGTCGCGCTATGAGCAGTTCTTC
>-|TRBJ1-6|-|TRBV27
CASSSRGTNNSPLHF
TGTGCCAGCAGCAGTCGTGGGACAAATAATTCACCCCTCCACTTT
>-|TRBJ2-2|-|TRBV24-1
CATSGRGTAGELFF
TGTGCCACCAGTGGGAGAGGCACCGCCGGGGAGCTGTTTTTT
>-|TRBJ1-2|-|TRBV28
CASSLGVVYGYTF
TGTGCCAGCAGTTTGGGGGTGGTCTATGGCTACACCTTC
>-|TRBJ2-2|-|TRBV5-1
CASSFPSGPTNTGELFF
TGCGCCAGCAGCTTTCCTTCGGGACCGACGAACACCGGGGAGCTGTTTTTT
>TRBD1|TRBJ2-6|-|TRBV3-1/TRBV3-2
CASSHPGQGAGANVLTF
TGTGCCAGCAGCCACCCGGGACAGGGGGCTGGGGCCAACGTCCTGACTTTC
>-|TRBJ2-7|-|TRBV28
CASSSNEKGAYEQYF
TGTGCCAGCAGTTCAAATGAAAAAGGCGCCTACGAGCAGTACTTC
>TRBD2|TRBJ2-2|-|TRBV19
CASSIALGLATGELFF
TGTGCCAGTAGTATCGCACTAGGACTAGCCACCGGGGAGCTGTTTTTT
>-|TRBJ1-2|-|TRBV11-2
CASSLAGREGYTF
TGTGCCAGCAGCTTAGCCGGCAGGGAAGGCTACACCTTC
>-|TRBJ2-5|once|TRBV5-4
CASSFPQETQYF
TGTGCCAGCAGCTTCCCCCAAGAGACCCAGTACTTC
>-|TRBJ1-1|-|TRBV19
CASSLGAGAMNTEAFF
TGTGCCAGTAGTTTGGGGGCCGGGGCCATGAACACTGAAGCTTTCTTT
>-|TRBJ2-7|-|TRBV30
CAWSSGSGAHEQYF
TGTGCCTGGAGTTCCGGGTCCGGGGCGCACGAGCAGTACTTC
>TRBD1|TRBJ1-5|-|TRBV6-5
CASRSAGQGNQPQHF
TGTGCCAGCCGCAGTGCGGGACAGGGGAACCAGCCCCAGCATTTT
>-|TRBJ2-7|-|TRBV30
CAWGFYEQYF
TGTGCCTGGGGATTCTACGAGCAGTACTTC
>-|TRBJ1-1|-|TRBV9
CASSVAWGADTEAFF
TGTGCCAGCAGCGTAGCGTGGGGCGCCGATACTGAAGCTTTCTTT
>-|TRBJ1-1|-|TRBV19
CASSINYENTEAFF
TGTGCCAGTAGTATTAACTATGAGAACACTGAAGCTTTCTTT
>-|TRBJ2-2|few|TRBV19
CASSNPNTGELFF
TGTGCCAGTAGTAACCCGAACACCGGGGAGCTGTTTTTT
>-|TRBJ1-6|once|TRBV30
CACRGPGSYNSPLHF
TGTGCTTGTAGGGGCCCAGGCTCCTATAATTCACCCCTCCACTTT
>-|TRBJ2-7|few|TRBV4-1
CASGGPYEQYF
TGCGCTTCCGGCGGGCCCTACGAGCAGTACTTC
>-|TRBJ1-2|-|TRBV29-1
CSVDGSSYGYTF
TGCAGCGTTGATGGCAGCTCCTATGGCTACACCTTC
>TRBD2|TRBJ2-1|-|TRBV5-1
CASSFQGTSYNEQFF
TGCGCCAGCAGCTTCCAGGGGACTAGTTACAATGAGCAGTTCTTC
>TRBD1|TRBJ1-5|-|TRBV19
CASSTTGGQPQHF
TGTGCCAGTAGCACGACAGGGGGTCAGCCCCAGCATTTT
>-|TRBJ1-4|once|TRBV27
CASSPRGLSGRGEKLFF
TGTGCCAGCAGTCCTAGGGGCCTTAGCGGGCGCGGTGAAAAACTGTTTTTT
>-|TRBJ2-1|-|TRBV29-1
CSVVTGRTNEQFF
TGCAGCGTCGTAACAGGGCGCACCAATGAGCAGTTCTTC
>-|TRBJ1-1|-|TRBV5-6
CASSLRRMNTEAFF
TGTGCCAGCAGCTTGAGGAGAATGAACACTGAAGCTTTCTTT
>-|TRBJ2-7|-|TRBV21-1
CASSKTIRHSYEQYF
TGTGCCAGCAGCAAAACCATCAGACATTCCTACGAGCAGTACTTC
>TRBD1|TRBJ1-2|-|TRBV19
CASRSPNRGSNYGYTF
TGTGCCAGTAGAAGCCCAAACAGGGGTTCTAACTATGGCTACACCTTC
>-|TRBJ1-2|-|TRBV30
CAWSEGQFHGYTF
TGTGCCTGGAGTGAAGGACAATTCCATGGCTACACCTTC
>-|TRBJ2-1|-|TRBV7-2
CASSLRPGYSSYNEQFF
TGTGCCAGCAGCCTACGACCAGGGTATAGCTCCTACAATGAGCAGTTCTTC
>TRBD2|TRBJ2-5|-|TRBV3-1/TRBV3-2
CASSQDLAGSQETQYF
TGTGCCAGCAGCCAAGATCTAGCGGGGAGCCAAGAGACCCAGTACTTC
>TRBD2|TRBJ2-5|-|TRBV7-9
CASSLVIAGGQETQYF
TGTGCCAGCAGCTTAGTAATAGCGGGGGGCCAAGAGACCCAGTACTTC
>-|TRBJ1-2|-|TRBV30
CAWSLNYGYTF
TGTGCCTGGAGTCTTAACTATGGCTACACCTTC
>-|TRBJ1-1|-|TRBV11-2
CASSLVFQGGPEAFF
TGTGCCAGCAGCTTAGTTTTTCAGGGCGGTCCTGAAGCTTTCTTT
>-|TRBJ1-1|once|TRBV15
CATSLNTEAFF
TGTGCCACCAGCCTCAACACTGAAGCTTTCTTT
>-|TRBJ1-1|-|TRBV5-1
CASSSQQTVHTEAFF
TGCGCCAGCAGCTCACAGCAAACAGTTCACACTGAAGCTTTCTTT
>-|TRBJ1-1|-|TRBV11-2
CASSRTTGMGVGTEAFF
TGTGCCAGCAGTCGTACCACGGGGATGGGTGTAGGTACTGAAGCTTTCTTT
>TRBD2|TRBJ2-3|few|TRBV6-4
CASSDSLSGGADTQYF
TGTGCCAGCAGTGACTCCCTTAGCGGGGGGGCAGATACGCAGTATTTT
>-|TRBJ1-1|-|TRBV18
CASSPNPGKNTEAFF
TGTGCCAGCTCACCAAATCCAGGGAAGAACACTGAAGCTTTCTTT
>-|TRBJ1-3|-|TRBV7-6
CASSLWGQSSENTIYF
TGTGCCAGCAGCTTATGGGGCCAGTCGAGTGAAAACACCATATATTTT